The 5 T cell receptor beta chains below come from one sample, sequenced in a study of CD8+CD57+ T cells in acquired aplastic anemia. It was genomic DNA that served as the template for profiling TCR beta VDJ and CDR3. TCRdb called the reads again in MiXCR, with one record for every CDR3 protein. Of 200,000 to 250,000 distinct CDR3 sequences listed, approximately 60% are singletons. Sequenced material: sorted CD4+, CD8+, or CD8+CD57+ T cells (not recorded which) from PBMCs. The receptors were sampled from a human donor in good health.

V gene TRBV5-1 combines with J gene TRBJ2-5, with D perhaps being TRBD1 or TRBD2 (6 bases each). The CDR3 runs 15 residues. V lost 4 bases to trimming and J lost 5 bases, with 18 bases between them. Germline V gene lookup returns CDR1 SGHRS and CDR2 YFSETQ. CDR3 region: CASSPGTGGVETQYF. In DNA form, the CDR3 reads TGCGCCAGCAGCCCAGGGACCGGGGGCGTGGAGACCCAGTACTTC.

This CDR3 reads CASSQDNRDSSYEQYF. The CDR3 DNA follows: TGTGCCAGCAGCCAAGATAACAGGGATAGCTCCTACGAGCAGTACTTC. V usage is TRBV4-2 and J usage is TRBJ2-7; D possibly corresponds to TRBD1 (6 bases). The CDR3 is 16 amino acids. V gave up 0 bases and J gave up 0 bases, with 12 bases separating them. Germline values: CDR1 LGHNA, CDR2 YNFKEQ.

The chain links TRBV18 to TRBJ1-1, with a tentative D call TRBD1 (5 bases). V gave up 2 bases and J gave up 6 bases, with 16 bases separating them. Germline V gene sequence: CDR1 KGHSH, CDR2 LQKENI. There are 15 residues in the CDR3. The CDR3 is CASSPEDTRYAEAFF. As DNA, the CDR3 is TGTGCCAGCTCACCAGAGGACACGAGGTACGCTGAAGCTTTCTTT.

This chain joins TRBV11-2 and TRBJ2-1; D gene ambiguous. The CDR3 loop spans 12 amino acids. CDR1 SGHAT and CDR2 FQNNGV come from the germline V gene. Trimming stripped 5 bases from V and 11 bases from J, with 13 bases between. CDR3 sequence reads: CASSNGRGQQFF. The CDR3 DNA sequence: TGTGCCAGCAGCAACGGACGAGGACAGCAGTTCTTC.

This clonotype was counted many times. The chain carries TRBV9 and TRBJ1-2, with D maybe TRBD1 (6 bases). The germline gives CDR1 SGDLS, CDR2 YYNGEE. The CDR3 sequence is 13 residues long. Trimming took off 0 bases at V and 4 bases at J, with 7 bases between the two ends. This CDR3 reads CASSVGGGYGYTF. The CDR3 DNA reads TGTGCCAGCAGCGTAGGAGGGGGCTATGGCTACACCTTC. The variable domain in full, with the rest retrieved from reference TRBV9 and TRBJ1-2, is DSGVTQTPKHLITATGQRVTLRCSPRSGDLSVYWYQQSLDQGLQFLIQYYNGEERAKGNILERFSAQQFPDLHSELNLSSLELGDSALYFCASSVGGGYGYTFGSGTRLTVV.